This T cell receptor beta chain was observed in a study of T cell changes during pregnancy in multiple sclerosis. This clone has a single count. Profiling relied on immunoSEQ multiplex PCR, and the TCRdb table lists in-frame clones only, not all of them. Of 65,000 to 75,000 clones in the sample, roughly 92% were seen once. V lost 0 bases and J lost 4; bases outside the gene matches: 8. The CDR3 extends over 16 amino acids. The germline CDR1 and CDR2 sequences are GTSNPN and SVGIG (reference sequence). The V and J genes are TRBV30 and TRBJ2-4; 8 bases line up with TRBD2. The sample consisted of peripheral blood, taken after pregnancy. This clonotype was sampled from a female donor in good health, enrolled as a control in a pregnancy study. This CDR3 reads CAWSVGGSGTKNIQYF. As DNA, the CDR3 is TGTGCCTGGAGTGTAGGAGGTAGCGGGACTAAAAACATTCAGTACTTC.